This TCR beta chain was sequenced during a study of molecular identifiers for immune sequencing clone quantification. With V trimmed by 3 bases and J by 6 bases, 14 bases remained unmatched. The germline gives CDR1 MNHNS, CDR2 SASEGT. The CDR3 sequence is 16 residues long. Each CDR3 protein gets one entry after TCRdb re-called the PCR reads with MiXCR. Found here are 400,000 to 600,000 distinct CDR3 sequences, around 23% of them singletons; the top ten hold approximately 0.8%. Study-level results: In naive cells, under 1% of molecules belonged to clones above 20 RNA copies, against over 98% in effector cells. One cell's worth of spiked Jurkat TCR RNA was reportedly detectable among one million naive cells.

This clonotype occurred a few times. What it binds is not known. A clone one base away is much larger, so this may be a read error. The rearrangement links TRBV6-1 to TRBJ2-7; 7 bases map to TRBD1. Sequenced material: naive CD8+ T cells from blood, with Jurkat cell RNA spiked in. As for subset: FACS-sorted CD8+CD4-CCR7+CD45RA+ naive T cells. The clonotype comes from a human donor in good health. Some libraries in this study had Jurkat cell RNA spiked in. The CDR3, as DNA: TGTGCCAGCAGTGACTACAGGGGCCACTTCCGGGTCGAGCAGTACTTC. Translation gives CASSDYRGHFRVEQYF.